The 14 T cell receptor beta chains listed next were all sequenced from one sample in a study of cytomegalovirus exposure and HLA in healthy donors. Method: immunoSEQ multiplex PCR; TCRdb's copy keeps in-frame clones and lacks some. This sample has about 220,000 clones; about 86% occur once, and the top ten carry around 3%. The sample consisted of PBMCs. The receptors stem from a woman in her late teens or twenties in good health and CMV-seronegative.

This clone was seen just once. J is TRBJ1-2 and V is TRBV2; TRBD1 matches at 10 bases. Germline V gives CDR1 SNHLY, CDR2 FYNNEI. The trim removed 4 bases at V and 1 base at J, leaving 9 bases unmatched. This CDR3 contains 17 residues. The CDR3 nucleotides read TGTGCCAGCAGTGGGTTAGACAGGGGGCACGTTAACTATGGCTACACCTTC. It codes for CASSGLDRGHVNYGYTF.

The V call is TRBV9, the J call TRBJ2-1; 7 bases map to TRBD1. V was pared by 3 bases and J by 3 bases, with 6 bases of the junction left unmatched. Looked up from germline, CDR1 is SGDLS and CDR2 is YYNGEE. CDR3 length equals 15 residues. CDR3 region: CASSEGQLFYNEQFF. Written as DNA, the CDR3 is TGTGCCAGCAGCGAGGGACAGTTGTTCTACAATGAGCAGTTCTTC.

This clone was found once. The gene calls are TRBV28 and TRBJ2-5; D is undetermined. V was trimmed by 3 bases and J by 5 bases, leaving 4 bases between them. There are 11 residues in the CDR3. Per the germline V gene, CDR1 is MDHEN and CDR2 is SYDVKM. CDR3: CASSFIETQYF. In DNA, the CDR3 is TGTGCCAGCAGTTTTATCGAGACCCAGTACTTC.

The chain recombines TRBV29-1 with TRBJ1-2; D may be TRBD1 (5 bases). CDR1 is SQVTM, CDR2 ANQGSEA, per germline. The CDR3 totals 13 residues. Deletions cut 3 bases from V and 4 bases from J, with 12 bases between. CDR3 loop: CSVEGGTVYGYTF. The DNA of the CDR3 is TGCAGCGTTGAGGGGGGAACAGTCTATGGCTACACCTTC.

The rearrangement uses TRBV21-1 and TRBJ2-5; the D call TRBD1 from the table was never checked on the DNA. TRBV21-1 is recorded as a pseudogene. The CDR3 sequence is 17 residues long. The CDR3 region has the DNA TGTGCCAGCAGCTTTACTGCTTGGGACAGGGCGGGAGAGACCCAGTACTTC. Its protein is CASSFTAWDRAGETQYF.

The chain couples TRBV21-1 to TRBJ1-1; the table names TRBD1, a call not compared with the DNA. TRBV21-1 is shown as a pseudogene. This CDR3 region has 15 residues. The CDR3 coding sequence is TGTGCCAGCAGCAAAGCCGGGACAGGACACACTGAAGCTTTCTTT. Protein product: CASSKAGTGHTEAFF.

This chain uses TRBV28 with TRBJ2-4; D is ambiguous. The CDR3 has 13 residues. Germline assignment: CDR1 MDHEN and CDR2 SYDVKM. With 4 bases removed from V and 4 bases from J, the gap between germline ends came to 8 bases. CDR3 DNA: TGTGCCAGCAGTTACGGAGCTAAAAACATTCAGTACTTC. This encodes CASSYGAKNIQYF.

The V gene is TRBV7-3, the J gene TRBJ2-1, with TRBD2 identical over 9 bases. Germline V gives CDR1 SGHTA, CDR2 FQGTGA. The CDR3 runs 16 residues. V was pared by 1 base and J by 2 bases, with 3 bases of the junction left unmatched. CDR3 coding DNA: TGTGCCAGCAGCTTAAGAGGCGGGAGGGCCTACAATGAGCAGTTCTTC. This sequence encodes CASSLRGGRAYNEQFF. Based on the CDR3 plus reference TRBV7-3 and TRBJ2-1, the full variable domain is GAGVSQTPSNKVTEKGKYVELRCDPISGHTALYWYRQSLGQGPEFLIYFQGTGAADDSGLPNDRFFAVRPEGSVSTLKIQRTERGDSAVYLCASSLRGGRAYNEQFFGPGTRLTVL.

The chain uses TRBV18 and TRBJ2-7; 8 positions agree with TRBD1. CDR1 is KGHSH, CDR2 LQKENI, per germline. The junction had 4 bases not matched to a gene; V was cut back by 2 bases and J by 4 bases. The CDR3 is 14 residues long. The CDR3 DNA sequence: TGTGCCAGCTCACCAGCAGGGGGCAGGTACGAGCAGTACTTC. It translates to CASSPAGGRYEQYF.

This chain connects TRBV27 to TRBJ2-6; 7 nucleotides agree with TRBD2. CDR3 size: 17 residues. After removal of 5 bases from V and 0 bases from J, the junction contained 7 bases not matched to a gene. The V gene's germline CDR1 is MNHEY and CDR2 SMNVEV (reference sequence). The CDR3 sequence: CASSLSGASSGANVLTF. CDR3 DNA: TGTGCCAGCAGTCTAAGCGGGGCCAGCTCTGGGGCCAACGTCCTGACTTTC.

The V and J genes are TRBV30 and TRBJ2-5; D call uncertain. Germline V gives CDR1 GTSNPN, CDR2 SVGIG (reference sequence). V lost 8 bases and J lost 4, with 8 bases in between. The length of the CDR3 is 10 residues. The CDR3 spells CARGGETQYF. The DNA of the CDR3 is TGTGCCCGAGGTGGAGAGACCCAGTACTTC.

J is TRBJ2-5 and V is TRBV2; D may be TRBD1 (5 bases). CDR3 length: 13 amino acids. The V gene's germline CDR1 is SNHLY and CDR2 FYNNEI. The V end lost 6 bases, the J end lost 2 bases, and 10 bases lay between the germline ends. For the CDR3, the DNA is TGTGCCAGCAGGGGTAACAGGCAAGAGACCCAGTACTTC. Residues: CASRGNRQETQYF.

CDR3 coding DNA: TGTGCCAGCAGTGGTTACCCGGGACTGACGGCTTTCTTT. Amino acids: CASSGYPGLTAFF. The chain recombines TRBV27 with TRBJ1-1, with D maybe TRBD1 (5 bases). The CDR3 has 13 residues. Germline V CDR1 and CDR2: MNHEY, SMNVEV (reference sequence). V lost 5 bases, J lost 11 bases, and 18 bases lay in between.

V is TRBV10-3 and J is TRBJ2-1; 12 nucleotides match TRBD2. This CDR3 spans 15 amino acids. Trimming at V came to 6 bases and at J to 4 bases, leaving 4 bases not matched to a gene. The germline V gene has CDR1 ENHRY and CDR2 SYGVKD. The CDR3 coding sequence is TGTGCCATCAGCGAGACTAGCGGGAGTTACAATGAGCAGTTCTTC. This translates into CAISETSGSYNEQFF.